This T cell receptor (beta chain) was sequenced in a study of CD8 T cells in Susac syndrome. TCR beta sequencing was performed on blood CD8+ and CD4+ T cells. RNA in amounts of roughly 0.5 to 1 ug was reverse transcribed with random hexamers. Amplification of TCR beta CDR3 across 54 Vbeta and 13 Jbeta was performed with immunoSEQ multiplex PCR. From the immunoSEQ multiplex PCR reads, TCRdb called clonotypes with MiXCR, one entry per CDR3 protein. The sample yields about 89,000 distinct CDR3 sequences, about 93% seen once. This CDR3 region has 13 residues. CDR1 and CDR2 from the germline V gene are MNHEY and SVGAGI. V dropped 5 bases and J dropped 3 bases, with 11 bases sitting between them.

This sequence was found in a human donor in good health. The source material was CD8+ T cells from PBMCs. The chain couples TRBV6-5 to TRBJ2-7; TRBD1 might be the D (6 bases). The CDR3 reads CASSGTGIYEQYF. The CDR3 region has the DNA TGTGCCAGCAGTGGTACAGGGATCTACGAGCAGTACTTC.